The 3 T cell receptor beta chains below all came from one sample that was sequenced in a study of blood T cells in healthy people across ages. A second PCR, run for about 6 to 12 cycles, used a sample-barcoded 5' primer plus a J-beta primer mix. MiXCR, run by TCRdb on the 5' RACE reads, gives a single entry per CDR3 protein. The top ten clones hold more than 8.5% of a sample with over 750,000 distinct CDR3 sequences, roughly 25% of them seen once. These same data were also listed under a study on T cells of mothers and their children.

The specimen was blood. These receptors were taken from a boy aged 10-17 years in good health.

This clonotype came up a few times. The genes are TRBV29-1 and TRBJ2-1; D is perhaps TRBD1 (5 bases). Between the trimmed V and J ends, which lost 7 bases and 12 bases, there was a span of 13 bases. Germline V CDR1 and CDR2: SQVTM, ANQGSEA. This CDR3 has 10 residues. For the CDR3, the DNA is TGCAGCGGGTTCACAGGAGTGCAGTTCTTC. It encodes CSGFTGVQFF.

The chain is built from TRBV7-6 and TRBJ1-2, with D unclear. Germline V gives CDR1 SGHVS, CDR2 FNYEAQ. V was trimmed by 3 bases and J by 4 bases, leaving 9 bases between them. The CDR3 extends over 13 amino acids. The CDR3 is CASSFGYSYGYTF. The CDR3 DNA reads TGTGCCAGCAGCTTTGGATATAGCTATGGCTACACCTTC.

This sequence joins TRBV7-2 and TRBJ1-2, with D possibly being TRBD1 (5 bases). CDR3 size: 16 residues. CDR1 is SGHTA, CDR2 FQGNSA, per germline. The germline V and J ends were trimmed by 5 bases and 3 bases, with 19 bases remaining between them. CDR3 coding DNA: TGTGCCAGCAGCCTTCTCTTGCTGGGGCCGGACTATGGCTACACCTTC. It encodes CASSLLLLGPDYGYTF.